Listed here are 15 T cell receptor beta chains from one sample, sequenced in a study of T-cell reconstitution after alpha-beta-depleted transplantation in children. Molecular barcoding with unique molecular identifiers was used for the TCRbeta library. TCRdb analysed the PCR reads with MiXCR anew, one entry per CDR3 protein. The table has about 580,000 distinct CDR3 sequences, roughly 23% seen once. The specimen was PBMCs, mostly from graft donor cells, collected 360 days after TCRalphabeta/CD19-depleted stem cell transplant. The origin of the receptors is a boy in the first two years of life who had a stem cell transplant for acute myeloid leukemia, so the T cells may come from the graft donor.

This chain uses TRBV20-1 with TRBJ2-5, with D perhaps TRBD2 (5 bases). The CDR3 has 15 residues. V was clipped by 5 bases and J by 6 bases, with 22 bases between them. Germline V lookup: CDR1 DFQATT, CDR2 SNEGSKA (reference sequence). This chain's CDR3 is CSAEGTPKGLQTQYF. DNA of the CDR3: TGCAGTGCTGAGGGAACTCCAAAGGGCCTACAGACCCAGTACTTC.

This clonotype was observed many times. The chain combines TRBV5-1 with TRBJ1-1, with D possibly being TRBD1 (6 bases). Trimming stripped 4 bases from V and 5 bases from J, with 15 bases between. This CDR3 has 14 residues. Germline loops: CDR1 SGHRS, CDR2 YFSETQ. This CDR3 is CASSQSGVNTEAFF. CDR3 nucleotide sequence: TGCGCCAGCAGCCAGTCAGGGGTCAATACTGAAGCTTTCTTT.

The chain uses TRBV5-4 and TRBJ1-1, with 8 positions matching TRBD1. The CDR3 spans 17 residues. Germline V lookup: CDR1 SGHNT, CDR2 YYREEE (reference sequence). The J segment lost 1 base and the V segment lost 0 bases, leaving 8 bases of the junction unmatched. The CDR3 DNA reads as TGTGCCAGCAGCTTGGTTCCCCGACAGGGGACGAACACTGAAGCTTTCTTT. Amino acid sequence: CASSLVPRQGTNTEAFF.

This clonotype was detected only a few times. The genes are TRBV28 and TRBJ2-7; D perhaps matches TRBD1 (7 bases). The germline CDR1 and CDR2 sequences are MDHEN and SYDVKM. The V end was cut by 2 bases, the J end by 2 bases, with 13 bases between. CDR3 length equals 15 residues. CDR3 bases: TGTGCCAGCAGTTTACGGGGGACAGAACCCTACGAGCAGTACGTC. This translates into CASSLRGTEPYEQYV.

This clonotype was observed at least ten times. This chain links TRBV5-1 with TRBJ2-1, with D possibly being TRBD1 or TRBD2 (6 bases each). This CDR3 spans 15 amino acids. Trimming took 2 bases from V and 5 from J, leaving 14 bases between them. Germline V CDR1 and CDR2: SGHRS, YFSETQ. Here the CDR3 DNA reads TGCGCCAGCAGCTTCCAGGGGAGGAACCACAATGAGCAGTTCTTC. The encoded protein is CASSFQGRNHNEQFF.

The CDR3 spells CASSFPPPGTGELFF. For the CDR3, the DNA is TGTGCCAGCAGTTTCCCGCCTCCGGGCACCGGGGAGCTGTTTTTT. The chain recombines TRBV12-3 or TRBV12-4 with TRBJ2-2; no clear D gene. Deletions cut 3 bases from V and 4 bases from J, with 12 bases between. The CDR3 runs 15 residues.

Ten or more counts support this clonotype. V and J are TRBV12-3 or TRBV12-4 and TRBJ2-5, with 8 bases matching TRBD1. V gave up 5 bases and J gave up 2 bases; unmatched junction bases: 7. This CDR3 comprises 15 residues. CDR3 sequence (DNA): TGTGCCAGCAGTACCCCCGACAGGGGACAAGAGACCCAGTACTTC. Protein product: CASSTPDRGQETQYF.

This clonotype was seen repeatedly, ten times or more. This sequence joins TRBV7-2 and TRBJ2-2; D may match TRBD1 or TRBD2 (5 bases each). Germline V gives CDR1 SGHTA, CDR2 FQGNSA. The V and J ends lost 3 bases and 4 bases respectively, with 15 bases between them. This CDR3 spans 16 amino acids. The DNA of the CDR3 is TGTGCCAGCAGCTTGCCCGGGGACCTTCCCACCGGGGAGCTGTTTTTT. Translating it yields CASSLPGDLPTGELFF.

This clonotype was picked up many times. The chain couples TRBV15 to TRBJ2-5; D unclear. Germline V gene lookup returns CDR1 LNHNV and CDR2 YYDKDF (reference sequence). This CDR3 has 14 residues. The germline V and J ends were trimmed by 0 bases and 5 bases, with 10 bases remaining between them. For the CDR3, the DNA is TGTGCCACCAGCAGAGATCCCCCCTGGGAGACCCAGTACTTC. It translates to CATSRDPPWETQYF.

The J gene is TRBJ2-7, the V gene TRBV7-8; no reliable D call. V was cut by 1 base and J by 0 bases, with 7 bases left in between. This CDR3 comprises 14 residues. CDR1 SGHVS and CDR2 FQNEAQ come from the germline V gene. The CDR3 DNA is TGTGCCAGCAGCTTAGGTTCTAGCTCCTACGAGCAGTACTTC. It yields the protein CASSLGSSSYEQYF.

The V call is TRBV24-1, the J call TRBJ2-3; 8 nucleotides align to TRBD2. The CDR3 totals 15 residues. Germline V gene sequence: CDR1 KGHDR, CDR2 SFDVKD. Unmatched junction bases numbered 6, after V lost 3 bases and J lost 5 bases. The chain's CDR3 is CATSDGAGGGDTQYF. Written as DNA, the CDR3 is TGTGCCACCAGTGATGGCGCGGGAGGAGGAGATACGCAGTATTTT.

This clonotype appeared a few times. The chain is built from TRBV9 and TRBJ1-2; 12 bases agree with TRBD1. The CDR3 loop spans 15 amino acids. The ends lost 3 bases at V and 8 bases at J; junction bases unmatched: 8. Germline CDR1 and CDR2: SGDLS and YYNGEE. DNA of the CDR3: TGTGCCAGCAGCGAAAATCCGGGACAGGGGGCGGGCTACACCTTC. This gives the protein CASSENPGQGAGYTF.

This clonotype was seen a few times. This could be a read error, since a much larger clone is one nucleotide away. V is TRBV21-1 and J is TRBJ2-7; TRBD1 was called by the table and not checked on the DNA. TRBV21-1 is a documented pseudogene. This CDR3 is built from 20 residues. The CDR3 here is CASSPGDREGVQKESYEQYF. CDR3 nucleotides: TGTGCCAGCAGCCCCGGAGACAGGGAAGGGGTGCAAAAGGAATCCTACGAGCAGTACTTC.

This clonotype was seen repeatedly, ten times or more. The chain couples TRBV12-3 or TRBV12-4 to TRBJ2-2, with a weak D call TRBD2 (5 bases). Between the trimmed V and J ends, which lost 4 bases and 2 bases, there was a span of 8 bases. The CDR3 contains 14 residues. CDR3 DNA: TGTGCCAGCAGTTATCGGGGTAACACCGGGGAGCTGTTTTTT. Encoded protein: CASSYRGNTGELFF.

There are a few counts of this clonotype. This chain connects TRBV20-1 to TRBJ2-5; D might be TRBD1 (6 bases). The CDR3 loop spans 11 amino acids. Trimming cost V 6 bases and J 5 bases, with 10 bases left between them. Germline loops: CDR1 DFQATT, CDR2 SNEGSKA (reference sequence). DNA for the CDR3: TGCAGTGCCCAGGGGTCGGAGACCCAGTACTTC. It yields the protein CSAQGSETQYF.